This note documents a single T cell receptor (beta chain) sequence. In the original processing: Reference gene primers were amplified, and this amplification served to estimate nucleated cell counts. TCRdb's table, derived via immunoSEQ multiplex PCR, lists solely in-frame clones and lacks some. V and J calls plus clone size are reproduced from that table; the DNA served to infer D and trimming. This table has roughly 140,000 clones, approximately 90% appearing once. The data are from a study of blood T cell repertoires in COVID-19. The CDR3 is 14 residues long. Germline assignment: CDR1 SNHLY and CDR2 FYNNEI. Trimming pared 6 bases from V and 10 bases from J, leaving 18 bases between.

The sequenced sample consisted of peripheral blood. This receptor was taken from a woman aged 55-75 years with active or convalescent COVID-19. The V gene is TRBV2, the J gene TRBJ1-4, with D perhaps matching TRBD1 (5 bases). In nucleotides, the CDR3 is TGTGCCAGCAGGATCCAGGGACTCGGGGGAAAACTGTTTTTT. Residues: CASRIQGLGGKLFF.